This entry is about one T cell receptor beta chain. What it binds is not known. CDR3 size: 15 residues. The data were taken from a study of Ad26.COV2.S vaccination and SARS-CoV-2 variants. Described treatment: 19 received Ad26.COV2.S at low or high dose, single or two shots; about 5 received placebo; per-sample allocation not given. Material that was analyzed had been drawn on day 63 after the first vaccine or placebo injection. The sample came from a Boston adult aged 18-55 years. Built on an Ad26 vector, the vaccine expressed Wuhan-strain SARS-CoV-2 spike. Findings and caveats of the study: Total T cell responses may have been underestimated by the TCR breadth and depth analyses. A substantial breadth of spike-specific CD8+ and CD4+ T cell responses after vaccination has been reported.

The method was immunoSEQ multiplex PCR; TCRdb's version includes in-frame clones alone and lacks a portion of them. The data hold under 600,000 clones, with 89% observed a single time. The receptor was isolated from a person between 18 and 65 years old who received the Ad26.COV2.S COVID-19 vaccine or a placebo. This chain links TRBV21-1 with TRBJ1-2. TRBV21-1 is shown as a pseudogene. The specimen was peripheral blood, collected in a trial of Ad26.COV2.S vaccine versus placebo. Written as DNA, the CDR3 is TGTGCCAGCAGCAAAGCAGGAAAGGGGACGGGAGGCTACACCTTC. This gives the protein CASSKAGKGTGGYTF.